Listed below are T cell receptor beta chains from one sample, sequenced in a study of T cell repertoires in aging, cancer and after chemotherapy. TCRdb used MiXCR to reprocess the multiplex PCR reads, holding one entry per CDR3 protein. The sample carries roughly 3,000 distinct CDR3 sequences, 20% to 25% recorded once. The sequenced sample was blood. The receptors stem from a human donor with a solid tumor. Each CDR3 is given with its conserved first and last residue.

TRBV5-1 | CASSLAPGAGQPQHF
TRBV27 | CASLGTGGEQYF
TRBV20-1 | CSASAHISYEQYF
TRBV9 | CASSVEAGANEKLFF
TRBV5-6 | CASSLDGRTEAFF
TRBV13 | CASSLDRQGVTQYF
TRBV19 | CASSIVSISGTEAFF
TRBV12-3/TRBV12-4 | CASSITSGSYNEQFF
TRBV20-1 | CSAMAVLTDTQYF
TRBV5-1 | CASSSGTGGLMGDEQYF
TRBV5-1 | CASSLPGPGTGGYGEQFF
TRBV7-9 | CASSLKRGTANEKLFF
TRBV12-3/TRBV12-4 | CASTFTGGNTEAFF
TRBV4-3 | CASSQEGGAGGTQYF
TRBV7-3 | CASSPTGTGNTGELFF
TRBV6-2/TRBV6-3 | CASSYSGQGLPNQPQHF
TRBV30 | CAARGPGTGGEQYF
TRBV24-1 | CATSDATSLGADTQYF
TRBV6-6 | CASRPRDGNTDTQYF
TRBV6-5 | CASSMSGQYGYTF
TRBV29-1 | CSVRGDSGYTF
TRBV29-1 | CSVDTGETQYF
TRBV30 | CAWSVVSAGGYTF
TRBV20-1 | CSAPTSEGARMRGNTQYF
TRBV6-5 | CASLPGQGMQETQYF